This T cell receptor (beta chain) originates from a study of OX40 agonist ivuxolimab in advanced cancers. Germline loops: CDR1 MGHRA, CDR2 YSYEKL. The germline V and J ends were trimmed by 5 bases and 2 bases, with 20 bases remaining between them. This CDR3 is built from 17 residues. This clone was counted a few times. Profiled with immunoSEQ multiplex PCR; TCRdb holds only in-frame clones, not every one. The sample consists of over 50,000 clones, 65% to 85% of them appearing once. This chain joins TRBV4-1 and TRBJ2-3, with D tentatively TRBD2 (7 bases). The sequencing here drew on CD4+ or CD8+ T cells sorted from blood, taken in a trial of the OX40 agonist ivuxolimab. This TCR came from an adult with an advanced solid tumor such as melanoma, head and neck, liver or kidney cancer. The chain's CDR3 is CASSYQIGGPITDTQYF. The CDR3 DNA follows: TGCGCCAGCAGCTATCAAATCGGGGGGCCCATCACAGATACGCAGTATTTT.